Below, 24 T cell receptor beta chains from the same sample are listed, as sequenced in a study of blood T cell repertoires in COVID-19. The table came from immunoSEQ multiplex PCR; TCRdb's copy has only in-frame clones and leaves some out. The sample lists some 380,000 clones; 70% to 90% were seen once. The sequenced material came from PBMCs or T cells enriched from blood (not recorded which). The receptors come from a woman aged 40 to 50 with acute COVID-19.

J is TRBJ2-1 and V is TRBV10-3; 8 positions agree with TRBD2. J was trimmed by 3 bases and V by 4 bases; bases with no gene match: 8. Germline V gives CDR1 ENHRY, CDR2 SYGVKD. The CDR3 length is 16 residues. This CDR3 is CAISGNSGTFYNEQFF. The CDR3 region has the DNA TGTGCCATCAGTGGGAATAGCGGGACCTTCTACAATGAGCAGTTCTTC.

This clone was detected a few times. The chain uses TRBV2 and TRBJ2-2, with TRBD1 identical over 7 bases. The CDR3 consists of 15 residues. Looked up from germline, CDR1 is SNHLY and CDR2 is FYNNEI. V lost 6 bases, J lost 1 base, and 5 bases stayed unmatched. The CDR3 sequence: CASRDGQVNTGELFF. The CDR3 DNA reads TGTGCCAGCAGGGATGGACAGGTGAACACCGGGGAGCTGTTTTTT.

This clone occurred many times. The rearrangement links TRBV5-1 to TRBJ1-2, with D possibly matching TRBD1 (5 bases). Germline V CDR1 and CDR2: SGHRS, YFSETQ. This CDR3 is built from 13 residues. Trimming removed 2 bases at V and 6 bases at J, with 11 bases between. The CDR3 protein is CASSFDSPNGYTF. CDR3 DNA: TGCGCCAGCAGCTTTGACAGCCCGAATGGCTACACCTTC. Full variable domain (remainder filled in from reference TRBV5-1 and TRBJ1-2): KAGVTQTPRYLIKTRGQQVTLSCSPISGHRSVSWYQQTPGQGLQFLFEYFSETQRNKGNFPGRFSGRQFSNSRSEMNVSTLELGDSALYLCASSFDSPNGYTFGSGTRLTVV.

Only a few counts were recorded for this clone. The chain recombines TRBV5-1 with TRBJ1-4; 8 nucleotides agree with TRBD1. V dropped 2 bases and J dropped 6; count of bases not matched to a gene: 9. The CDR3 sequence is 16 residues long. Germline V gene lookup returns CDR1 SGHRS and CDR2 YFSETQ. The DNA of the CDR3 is TGCGCCAGCAGCTTTGGCAGGACAGGGTTTGATGAAAAACTGTTTTTT. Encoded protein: CASSFGRTGFDEKLFF. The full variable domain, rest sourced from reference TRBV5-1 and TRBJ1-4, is KAGVTQTPRYLIKTRGQQVTLSCSPISGHRSVSWYQQTPGQGLQFLFEYFSETQRNKGNFPGRFSGRQFSNSRSEMNVSTLELGDSALYLCASSFGRTGFDEKLFFGSGTQLSVL.

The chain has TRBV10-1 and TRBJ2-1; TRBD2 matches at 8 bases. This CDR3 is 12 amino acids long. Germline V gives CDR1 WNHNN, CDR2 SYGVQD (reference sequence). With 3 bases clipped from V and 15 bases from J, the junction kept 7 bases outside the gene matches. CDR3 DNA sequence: TGCGCCAGCAGTGAAGGGGACGGGACTAGGTTCTTC. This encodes CASSEGDGTRFF.

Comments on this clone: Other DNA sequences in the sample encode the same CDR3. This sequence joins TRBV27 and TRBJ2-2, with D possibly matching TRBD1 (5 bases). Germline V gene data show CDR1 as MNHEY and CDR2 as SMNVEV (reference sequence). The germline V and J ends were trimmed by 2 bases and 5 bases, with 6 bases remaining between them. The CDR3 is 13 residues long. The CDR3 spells CASSLRGTGELFF. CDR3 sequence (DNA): TGTGCCAGCAGTTTAAGGGGAACCGGGGAGCTGTTTTTT.

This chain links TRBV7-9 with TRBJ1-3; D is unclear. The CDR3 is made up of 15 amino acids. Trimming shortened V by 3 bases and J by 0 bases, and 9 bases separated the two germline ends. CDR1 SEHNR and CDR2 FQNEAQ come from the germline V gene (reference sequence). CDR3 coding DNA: TGTGCCAGCAGCTTTGGTCGGAGCTCTGGAAACACCATATATTTT. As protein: CASSFGRSSGNTIYF.

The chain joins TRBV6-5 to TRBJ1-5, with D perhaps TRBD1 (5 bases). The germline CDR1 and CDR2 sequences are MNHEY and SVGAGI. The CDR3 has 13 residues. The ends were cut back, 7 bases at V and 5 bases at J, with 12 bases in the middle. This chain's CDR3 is CASNPTVDQPQHF. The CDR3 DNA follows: TGTGCCAGCAATCCGACAGTTGATCAGCCCCAGCATTTT.

The CDR3 bases are TGCGCCAGCAGTGAGATGTATGGCCCTAACACTGAAGCTTTCTTT. Amino acid sequence: CASSEMYGPNTEAFF. The chain carries TRBV10-1 and TRBJ1-1; D unresolved. Germline values: CDR1 WNHNN, CDR2 SYGVQD (reference sequence). The CDR3 totals 15 residues. Trimming removed 2 bases at V and 2 bases at J, with 12 bases between.

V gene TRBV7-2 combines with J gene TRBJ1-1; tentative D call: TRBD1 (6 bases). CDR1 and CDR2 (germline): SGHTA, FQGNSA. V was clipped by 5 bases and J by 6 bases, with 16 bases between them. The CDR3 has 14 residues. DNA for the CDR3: TGTGCCAGCAGCCCCTCCGGGGGGCGGCCTGAAGCTTTCTTT. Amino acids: CASSPSGGRPEAFF.

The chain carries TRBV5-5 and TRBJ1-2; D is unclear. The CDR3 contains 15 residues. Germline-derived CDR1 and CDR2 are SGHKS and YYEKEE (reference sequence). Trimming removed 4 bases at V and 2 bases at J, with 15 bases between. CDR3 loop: CASSHQFGSNYGYTF. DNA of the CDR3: TGTGCCAGCAGCCACCAGTTCGGGTCCAACTATGGCTACACCTTC.

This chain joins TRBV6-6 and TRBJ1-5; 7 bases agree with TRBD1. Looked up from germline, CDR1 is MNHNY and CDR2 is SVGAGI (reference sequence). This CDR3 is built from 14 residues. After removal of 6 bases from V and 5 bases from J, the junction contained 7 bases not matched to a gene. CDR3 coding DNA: TGTGCCAGCAGACCTACAGGGGTAGATCAGCCCCAGCATTTT. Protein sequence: CASRPTGVDQPQHF.

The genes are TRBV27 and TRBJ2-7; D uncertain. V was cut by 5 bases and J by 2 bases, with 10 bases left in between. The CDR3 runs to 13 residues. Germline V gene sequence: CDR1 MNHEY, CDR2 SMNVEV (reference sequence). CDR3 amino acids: CASSTYGAYEQYF. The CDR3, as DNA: TGTGCCAGCAGTACTTATGGAGCCTACGAGCAGTACTTC.

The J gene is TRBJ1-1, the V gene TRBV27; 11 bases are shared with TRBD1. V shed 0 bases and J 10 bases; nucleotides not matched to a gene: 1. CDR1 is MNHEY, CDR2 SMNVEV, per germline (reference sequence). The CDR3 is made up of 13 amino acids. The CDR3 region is CASSLSGTGGAFF. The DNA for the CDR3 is TGTGCCAGCAGTTTATCAGGGACAGGGGGAGCTTTCTTT.

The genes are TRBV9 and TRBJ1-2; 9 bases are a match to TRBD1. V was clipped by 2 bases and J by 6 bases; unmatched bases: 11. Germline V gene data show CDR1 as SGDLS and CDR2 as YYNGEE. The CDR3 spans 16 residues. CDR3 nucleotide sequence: TGTGCCAGCAGCGTTGACCGGGACAGGGAATTAGATGGCTACACCTTC. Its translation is CASSVDRDRELDGYTF.

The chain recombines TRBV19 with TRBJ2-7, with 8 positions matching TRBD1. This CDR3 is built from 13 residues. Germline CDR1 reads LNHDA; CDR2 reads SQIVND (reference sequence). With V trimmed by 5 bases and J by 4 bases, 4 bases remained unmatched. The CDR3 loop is CASSLDRDYEQYF. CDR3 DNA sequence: TGTGCCAGTAGTCTGGACAGGGATTACGAGCAGTACTTC.

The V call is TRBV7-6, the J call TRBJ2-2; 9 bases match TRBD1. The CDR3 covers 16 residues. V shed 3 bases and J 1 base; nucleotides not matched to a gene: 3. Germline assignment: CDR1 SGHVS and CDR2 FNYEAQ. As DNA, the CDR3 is TGTGCCAGCAGCTTTCGGGACAGGGTGAACACCGGGGAGCTGTTTTTT. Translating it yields CASSFRDRVNTGELFF.

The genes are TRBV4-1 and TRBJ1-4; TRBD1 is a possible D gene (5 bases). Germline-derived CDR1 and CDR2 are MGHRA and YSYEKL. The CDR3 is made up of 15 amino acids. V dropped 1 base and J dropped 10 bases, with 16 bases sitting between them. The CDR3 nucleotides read TGCGCCAGCAGCCAAGGGGGACTGTATGGGAGAAAACTGTTTTTT. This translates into CASSQGGLYGRKLFF.

CDR3 sequence (DNA): TGCGCCAGCAGCCAAGATGGAACAGGGGCCTACAATGAGCAGTTCTTC. Translation gives CASSQDGTGAYNEQFF. V gene TRBV4-1 combines with J gene TRBJ2-1, with TRBD1 matching over 7 bases. V shed 0 bases and J 2 bases; nucleotides not matched to a gene: 4. There are 16 residues in the CDR3. Germline CDR1 MGHRA, CDR2 YSYEKL.

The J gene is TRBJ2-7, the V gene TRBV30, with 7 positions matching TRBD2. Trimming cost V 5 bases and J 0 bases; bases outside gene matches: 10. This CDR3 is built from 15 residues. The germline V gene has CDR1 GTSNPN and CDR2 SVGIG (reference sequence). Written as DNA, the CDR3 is TGTGCCTGGGATCTTGGGGGGGGGACCTCCTACGAGCAGTACTTC. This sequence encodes CAWDLGGGTSYEQYF.

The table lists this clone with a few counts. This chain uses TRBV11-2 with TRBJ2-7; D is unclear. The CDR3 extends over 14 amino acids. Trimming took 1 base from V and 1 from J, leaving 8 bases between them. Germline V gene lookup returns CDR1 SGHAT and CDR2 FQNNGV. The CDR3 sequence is CASSLGAVSYEQYF. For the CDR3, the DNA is TGTGCCAGCAGCTTAGGGGCCGTATCCTACGAGCAGTACTTC.

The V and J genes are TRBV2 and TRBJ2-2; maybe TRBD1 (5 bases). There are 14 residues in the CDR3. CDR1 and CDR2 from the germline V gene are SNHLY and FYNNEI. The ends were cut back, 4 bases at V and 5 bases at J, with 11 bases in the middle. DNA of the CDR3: TGTGCCAGCAGTGGACCGGCAGGGACCGGGGAGCTGTTTTTT. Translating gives CASSGPAGTGELFF. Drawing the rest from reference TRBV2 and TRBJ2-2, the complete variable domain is EPEVTQTPSHQVTQMGQEVILRCVPISNHLYFYWYRQILGQKVEFLVSFYNNEISEKSEIFDDQFSVERPDGSNFTLKIRSTKLEDSAMYFCASSGPAGTGELFFGEGSRLTVL.

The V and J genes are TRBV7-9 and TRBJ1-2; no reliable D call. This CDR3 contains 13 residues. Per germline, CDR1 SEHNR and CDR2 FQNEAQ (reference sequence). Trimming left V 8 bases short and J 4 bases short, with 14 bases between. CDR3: CASGKSGSYGYTF. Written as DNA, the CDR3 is TGTGCCAGCGGTAAGAGCGGTTCCTATGGCTACACCTTC.

CDR3 coding DNA: TGTGCCAGCAGCTCTCTCGGGTCTTCCGCGGAAGCTTTCTTT. It yields the protein CASSSLGSSAEAFF. This rearrangement joins TRBV7-8 to TRBJ1-1; D is unresolved. CDR3 length: 14 amino acids. Germline assignment: CDR1 SGHVS and CDR2 FQNEAQ. Trimming left V 4 bases short and J 8 bases short, with 17 bases between. Variable domain in full (rest from reference TRBV7-8 and TRBJ1-1): GAGVSQSPRYKVAKRGQDVALRCDPISGHVSLFWYQQALGQGPEFLTYFQNEAQLDKSGLPSDRFFAERPEGSVSTLKIQRTQQEDSAVYLCASSSLGSSAEAFFGQGTRLTVV.